The 26 T cell receptor beta chains below come from one sample, sequenced in a study of T-cell reconstitution after alpha-beta-depleted transplantation in children. Overall study results and limits: At one year after transplant, newly produced T cells mostly accounted for T-cell counts and diversity.

Unique molecular identifiers featured in how the TCRbeta library was prepared. One entry per CDR3 protein, called by TCRdb with MiXCR from the PCR reads. The data show 330,000 or so distinct CDR3 sequences, nearly 8% seen once. These receptors lack a known antigen. The sequences come from peripheral blood, collected 360 days after TCRalphabeta/CD19-depleted stem cell transplant. The origin of the receptors is a female patient aged 2-9 years who had a stem cell transplant for Fanconi anemia, so the T cells may come from the graft donor.

This clonotype was observed at least ten times. The rearrangement links TRBV28 to TRBJ2-3; D not resolved. Germline V gives CDR1 MDHEN, CDR2 SYDVKM. The CDR3 has 15 amino acids. Trimming removed 6 bases at V and 1 base at J, with 14 bases between. As DNA, the CDR3 is TGTGCCAGCAGGGGTGGACCGCACCGCACAGATACGCAGTATTTT. This codes for CASRGGPHRTDTQYF.

The sample holds a few counts of this clonotype. The chain is built from TRBV20-1 and TRBJ1-2; D perhaps matches TRBD1 (6 bases). There are 14 residues in the CDR3. Trimming stripped 7 bases from V and 3 bases from J, with 18 bases between. Germline V lookup: CDR1 DFQATT, CDR2 SNEGSKA (reference sequence). The CDR3 DNA sequence: TGCAGTGTGAGACTTACAGGGTCTGACTATGGCTACACCTTC. Its protein product is CSVRLTGSDYGYTF.

This clonotype was observed many times. The chain combines TRBV7-2 with TRBJ2-7; D not certain. The V gene's germline CDR1 is SGHTA and CDR2 FQGNSA. This CDR3 is built from 15 residues. V lost 2 bases and J lost 0, with 11 bases in between. The CDR3 protein is CASSLYTVGSYEQYF. CDR3 bases: TGTGCCAGCAGCTTATACACGGTTGGCTCCTACGAGCAGTACTTC.

The chain combines TRBV7-6 with TRBJ1-1; TRBD1 agrees at 8 bases. The CDR3 runs to 16 residues. J gave up 3 bases and V 5 bases, and 11 bases lay outside the gene matches. The V gene's germline CDR1 is SGHVS and CDR2 FNYEAQ. In nucleotides, the CDR3 is TGTGCCAGCAGCCCGACCCCCGGACAGGGATACACTGAAGCTTTCTTT. Protein sequence: CASSPTPGQGYTEAFF.

This clonotype was seen repeatedly, ten times or more. The chain is built from TRBV15 and TRBJ2-5, with TRBD2 identical over 7 bases. Trimming took 5 bases from V and 1 from J; bases not matched to a gene: 10. CDR3 size: 16 residues. Germline CDR1 reads LNHNV; CDR2 reads YYDKDF (reference sequence). The CDR3 DNA is TGTGCCACCAGCTCATGGACTAGAGAGGCCCAAGAGACCCAGTACTTC. This codes for CATSSWTREAQETQYF.

This clonotype has a count of ten or more. This chain links TRBV5-6 with TRBJ2-1, with 15 nucleotides matching TRBD2. CDR1 SGHDT and CDR2 YYEEEE come from the germline V gene. The CDR3 has 18 amino acids. V lost 2 bases, J lost 2 bases, and 5 bases stayed unmatched. The CDR3 bases are TGTGCCAGCAGCTTACCGGGACTAGCGGGGGGTCCCTACAATGAGCAGTTCTTC. Its translation is CASSLPGLAGGPYNEQFF. Supplemented by reference TRBV5-6 and TRBJ2-1, the full variable domain reads DAGVTQSPTHLIKTRGQQVTLRCSPKSGHDTVSWYQQALGQGPQFIFQYYEEEERQRGNFPDRFSGHQFPNYSSELNVNALLLGDSALYLCASSLPGLAGGPYNEQFFGPGTRLTVL.

The CDR3 DNA reads as TGCAGCGTTGCGTCTAGCGGTTTGGGCGGTGGGAGCACAGATACGCAGTATTTT. This gives the protein CSVASSGLGGGSTDTQYF. The chain combines TRBV29-1 with TRBJ2-3; 7 bases line up with TRBD2. The CDR3 sequence is 18 residues long. V was pared by 4 bases and J by 0 bases, with 16 bases of the junction left unmatched. Germline CDR1 is SQVTM and CDR2 is ANQGSEA.

Many counts were recorded for this clonotype. The chain employs TRBV12-3 or TRBV12-4 and TRBJ1-2, with a possible D match to TRBD1 (6 bases). The V gene lost 3 bases and the J gene lost 8 bases, with 10 bases spanning the gap. This CDR3 is 12 amino acids long. The CDR3 coding sequence is TGTGCCAGCAGTTTGGGGGGGCAGGGCTACACCTTC. This gives the protein CASSLGGQGYTF.

This clonotype was observed a few times. The J gene is TRBJ1-1, the V gene TRBV11-2; perhaps TRBD1 as D (6 bases). CDR1 is SGHAT, CDR2 FQNNGV, per germline. V lost 1 base and J lost 7, with 10 bases in between. This CDR3 is 13 amino acids long. The CDR3: CASSLGRGFEAFF. The CDR3 DNA reads as TGTGCCAGCAGCTTAGGCAGGGGCTTTGAAGCTTTCTTT.

This clonotype was detected ten times or more. The CDR3 is CASSLFGGELFF. The CDR3 DNA sequence: TGTGCCAGCTCGTTATTCGGGGGGGAGCTGTTTTTT. The chain uses TRBV27 and TRBJ2-2; no reliable D call. The V and J ends lost 8 bases and 8 bases respectively, with 12 bases between them. Germline lookup yields CDR1 MNHEY and CDR2 SMNVEV (reference sequence). CDR3 length: 12 residues.

This clonotype was seen at least ten times. The chain uses TRBV28 and TRBJ2-7; no clear D. Per the germline V gene, CDR1 is MDHEN and CDR2 is SYDVKM. Trimming removed 1 base at V and 2 bases at J, with 6 bases between. This CDR3 has 13 residues. Written as DNA, the CDR3 is TGTGCCAGCAGTTTATCGGTTACCTACGAGCAGTACTTC. Translated: CASSLSVTYEQYF.

With regard to this clonotype: Just one base apart from a much larger clone, this may be a read error. The CDR3 does not close with the conserved phenylalanine or tryptophan, likely indicating a read error. The chain combines TRBV9 with TRBJ2-3; TRBD1 is a possible D gene (5 bases). With 0 bases removed from V and 4 bases from J, the gap between germline ends came to 15 bases. In germline, CDR1 is SGDLS, CDR2 YYNGEE. The CDR3 totals 16 residues. The CDR3 loop reads CASSVVGQGLPDTQYI. DNA for the CDR3: TGTGCCAGCAGCGTAGTGGGGCAGGGCTTGCCAGATACGCAGTATATT.

This clonotype has more than one count but fewer than ten. The chain has TRBV5-5 and TRBJ2-7; 7 bases align to TRBD1. The ends lost 4 bases at V and 5 bases at J; junction bases unmatched: 12. Germline V CDR1 and CDR2: SGHKS, YYEKEE (reference sequence). CDR3 length: 15 amino acids. DNA for the CDR3: TGTGCCAGCAGCCCGACAGGGAAAGTTTTTAACGAGCAGTACTTC. Translated: CASSPTGKVFNEQYF.

This clonotype has only a few counts. The rearrangement links TRBV6-5 to TRBJ1-1, with D possibly matching TRBD1 (5 bases). Germline V lookup: CDR1 MNHEY, CDR2 SVGAGI. V was shortened by 5 bases and J by 2 bases, with 9 bases between the two germline ends. CDR3 length: 13 amino acids. The CDR3 spells CASSMDTNTEAFF. CDR3 bases: TGTGCCAGCAGTATGGACACCAACACTGAAGCTTTCTTT.

This clonotype was counted at least ten times. The chain links TRBV28 to TRBJ2-7; unclear D gene. The CDR3 covers 12 residues. Trimming stripped 3 bases from V and 3 bases from J, with 6 bases between. The germline V gene encodes CDR1 MDHEN and CDR2 SYDVKM. CDR3 in DNA: TGTGCCAGCAGTTTGGCCCGCTACGAGCAGTACTTC. Its translation: CASSLARYEQYF.

This clonotype occurred many times. V and J are TRBV28 and TRBJ1-2; perhaps TRBD1 as D (5 bases). V was shortened by 7 bases and J by 4 bases, with 19 bases between the two germline ends. Germline V gene data show CDR1 as MDHEN and CDR2 as SYDVKM. This CDR3 comprises 15 residues. Here the CDR3 reads CASTLPPGSAYGYTF. The CDR3 DNA sequence: TGTGCCAGCACCCTGCCCCCAGGGAGCGCCTATGGCTACACCTTC.

This clonotype occurred many times. This sequence joins TRBV18 and TRBJ2-5, with no clear D. Deletions cut 1 base from V and 4 bases from J, with 1 base between. The CDR3 is 11 residues long. CDR1 KGHSH and CDR2 LQKENI come from the germline V gene. The CDR3 loop is CASSPLETQYF. The CDR3 region has the DNA TGTGCCAGCTCACCACTAGAGACCCAGTACTTC.

There are many counts of this clonotype. The V gene is TRBV7-2, the J gene TRBJ2-5, with 9 bases aligning to TRBD2. Germline V CDR1 and CDR2: SGHTA, FQGNSA. This CDR3 is built from 14 residues. V gave up 4 bases and J gave up 4 bases; unmatched junction bases: 4. The CDR3: CASSWVAGAETQYF. The CDR3 DNA follows: TGTGCCAGCAGCTGGGTAGCGGGGGCAGAGACCCAGTACTTC.

V and J are TRBV7-2 and TRBJ2-5; TRBD2 might be the D (7 bases). There are 14 residues in the CDR3. The germline gives CDR1 SGHTA, CDR2 FQGNSA. Trimming took off 1 base at V and 4 bases at J, with 10 bases between the two ends. CDR3 nucleotide sequence: TGTGCCAGCAGCTTAGGGGGGGGCATAGAGACCCAGTACTTC. Translated, it gives CASSLGGGIETQYF.

In this sample, this clonotype turned up many times. The chain carries TRBV18 and TRBJ2-7; 7 nucleotides align to TRBD1. Germline assignment: CDR1 KGHSH and CDR2 LQKENI. This CDR3 is built from 15 residues. The V and J ends lost 3 bases and 5 bases, in that order; junction bases with no gene match: 10. The CDR3 sequence: CASSPIQGDRHEQYF. The CDR3 DNA sequence: TGTGCCAGCTCACCTATTCAGGGGGATCGGCACGAGCAGTACTTC.

This clonotype came up many times. The chain recombines TRBV27 with TRBJ2-7; maybe TRBD1 (6 bases). Between the trimmed V and J ends, which lost 6 bases and 1 base, there was a span of 13 bases. The CDR3 sequence is 14 residues long. Germline assignment: CDR1 MNHEY and CDR2 SMNVEV (reference sequence). This CDR3 reads CASSSEQGSYEQYV. The CDR3 bases are TGTGCCAGCAGCTCAGAACAGGGTTCCTACGAGCAGTACGTC.

The sample holds many counts of this clonotype. CDR3 DNA: TGTGCCAGCAGCCCCACCATTTTTCGGCAGGTCTCAGACCAGTACTTC. Its protein is CASSPTIFRQVSDQYF. V and J are TRBV12-3 or TRBV12-4 and TRBJ2-5; no reliable D call. There are 16 residues in the CDR3. Trimming stripped 6 bases from V and 10 bases from J, with 27 bases between.

This clonotype was picked up a small number of times. V is TRBV12-3 or TRBV12-4 and J is TRBJ2-3; TRBD2 agrees at 8 bases. The CDR3 has 15 amino acids. V dropped 5 bases and J dropped 2; count of bases not matched to a gene: 6. In DNA, the CDR3 is TGTGCCAGCAGTAGGGCGGGGGGCATCACAGATACGCAGTATTTT. It specifies CASSRAGGITDTQYF.

V usage is TRBV15 and J usage is TRBJ2-7; D is possibly TRBD1 or TRBD2 (6 bases each). This CDR3 spans 17 amino acids. Germline V gene lookup returns CDR1 LNHNV and CDR2 YYDKDF (reference sequence). Trimming pared 0 bases from V and 0 bases from J, leaving 15 bases between. The CDR3 is CATSRDLWGAFSYEQYF. CDR3 sequence (DNA): TGTGCCACCAGCAGAGATCTCTGGGGGGCCTTCTCCTACGAGCAGTACTTC.

The table lists this clonotype with a few counts. This sequence joins TRBV7-9 and TRBJ1-2; D is uncertain. V lost 2 bases and J 3 bases, leaving 10 bases between the germline ends. In germline, CDR1 is SEHNR, CDR2 FQNEAQ (reference sequence). The CDR3 has 14 amino acids. The CDR3 sequence: CASSLWTAHYGYTF. The DNA of the CDR3 is TGTGCCAGCAGCTTATGGACTGCTCACTATGGCTACACCTTC.

The sample holds many counts of this clonotype. This sequence joins TRBV6-5 and TRBJ2-5; either TRBD1 or TRBD2 may supply D (7 bases each). The length of the CDR3 is 16 residues. Germline CDR1 MNHEY, CDR2 SVGAGI. Trimming took 2 bases from V and 0 from J, leaving 13 bases between them. CDR3 in DNA: TGTGCCAGCAGTTACGGGAGGGGGCTGTACCAAGAGACCCAGTACTTC. It encodes CASSYGRGLYQETQYF.